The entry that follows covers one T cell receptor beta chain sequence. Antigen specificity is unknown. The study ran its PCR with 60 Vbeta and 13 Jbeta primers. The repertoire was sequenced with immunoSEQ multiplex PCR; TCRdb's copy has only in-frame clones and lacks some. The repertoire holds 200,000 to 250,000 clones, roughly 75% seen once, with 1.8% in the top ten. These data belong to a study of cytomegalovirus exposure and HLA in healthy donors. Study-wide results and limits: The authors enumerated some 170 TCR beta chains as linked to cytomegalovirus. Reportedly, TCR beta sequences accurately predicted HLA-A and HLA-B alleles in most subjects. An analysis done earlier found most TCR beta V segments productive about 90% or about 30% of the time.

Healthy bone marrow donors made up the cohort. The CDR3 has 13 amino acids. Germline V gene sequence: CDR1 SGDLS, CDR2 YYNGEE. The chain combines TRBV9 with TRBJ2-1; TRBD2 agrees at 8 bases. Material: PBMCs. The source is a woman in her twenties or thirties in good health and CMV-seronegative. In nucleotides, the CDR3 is TGTGACAGATCCGAGCGGGAGTTCAATGAGCAGTTCTTC. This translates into CDRSEREFNEQFF. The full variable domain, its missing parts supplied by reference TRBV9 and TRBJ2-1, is DSGVTQTPKHLITATGQRVTLRCSPRSGDLSVYWYQQSLDQGLQFLIQYYNGEERAKGNILERFSAQQFPDLHSELNLSSLELGDSALYFCDRSEREFNEQFFGPGTRLTVL.